This TCR beta chain comes out of a study of regulatory T cells in long-lasting Graves disease. On this clonotype itself: A read error may account for a junction end that differs from germline.

This sample's time point: newly diagnosed GD, antithyroid drugs for less than 3 months. PBMC-extracted RNA yielded the TCR library. Sequencing libraries for TCR beta were prepared with iRepertoire HTBI primers and Arm-PCR of CDR3 regions. Via MiXCR, TCRdb re-called the multiplex PCR reads, giving one row per CDR3 protein. The sample has 380,000 or so distinct CDR3 sequences, 15% to 20% seen once. CDR3 size: 14 residues. Germline V gives CDR1 MNHEY, CDR2 SVGEGT. This sample was also put to use in a study of T cells in Graves' hyperthyroidism and ophthalmopathy. That study adds: The hyperthyroidism patients had all been newly diagnosed, and their disease duration was under 2 months. Their ages ranged from 18 to 65 years.

The rearrangement uses TRBV6-2 or TRBV6-3 and TRBJ1-5, with D perhaps matching TRBD1 (6 bases). Sequenced material: peripheral blood mononuclear cells (PBMCs), taken at new diagnosis, from a patient treated with antithyroid drugs. This TCR came from a woman aged 18-29 years with Graves disease. Here the CDR3 DNA reads TGTGCCAGCGCCTCATCAACAGGGAATCAGCTCCAGCATTTT. Protein sequence: CASASSTGNQLQHF.